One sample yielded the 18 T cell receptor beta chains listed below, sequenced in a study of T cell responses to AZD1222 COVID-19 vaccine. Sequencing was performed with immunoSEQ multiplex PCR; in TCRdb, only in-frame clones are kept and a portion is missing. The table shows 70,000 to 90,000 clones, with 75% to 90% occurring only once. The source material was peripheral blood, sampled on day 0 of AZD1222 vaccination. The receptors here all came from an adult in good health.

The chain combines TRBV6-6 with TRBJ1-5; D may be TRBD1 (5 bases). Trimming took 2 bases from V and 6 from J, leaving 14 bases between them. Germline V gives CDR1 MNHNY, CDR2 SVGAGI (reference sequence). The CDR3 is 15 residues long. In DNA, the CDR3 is TGTGCCAGCAGTTACGAGGGGAGCGGGGTTCAGCCCCAGCATTTT. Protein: CASSYEGSGVQPQHF.

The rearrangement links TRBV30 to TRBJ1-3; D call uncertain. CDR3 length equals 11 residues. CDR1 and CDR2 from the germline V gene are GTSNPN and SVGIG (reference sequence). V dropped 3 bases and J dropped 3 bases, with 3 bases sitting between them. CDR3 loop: CAWRNGNTIYF. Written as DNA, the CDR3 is TGTGCCTGGAGAAATGGAAACACCATATATTTT.

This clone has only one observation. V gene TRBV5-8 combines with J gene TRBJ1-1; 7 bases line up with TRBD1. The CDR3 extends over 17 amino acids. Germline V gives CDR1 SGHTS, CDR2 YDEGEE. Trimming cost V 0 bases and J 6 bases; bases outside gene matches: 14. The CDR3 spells CASSLDPDRPYLAEAFF. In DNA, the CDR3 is TGTGCCAGCAGCTTGGACCCGGACAGGCCCTATCTCGCTGAAGCTTTCTTT.

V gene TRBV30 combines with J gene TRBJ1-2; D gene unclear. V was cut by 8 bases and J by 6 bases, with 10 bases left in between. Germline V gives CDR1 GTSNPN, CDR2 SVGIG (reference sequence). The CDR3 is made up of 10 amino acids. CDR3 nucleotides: TGTGCCGTACAAATGGATGGCTACACCTTC. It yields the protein CAVQMDGYTF.

The CDR3 loop reads CASSSASGTGTDTQYF. As DNA, the CDR3 is TGTGCCAGCAGCTCAGCTAGCGGGACAGGAACAGATACGCAGTATTTT. The rearrangement joins TRBV7-3 to TRBJ2-3; D might be TRBD2 (9 bases). Trimming shortened V by 4 bases and J by 3 bases, and 17 bases separated the two germline ends. This CDR3 is built from 16 residues. CDR1 is SGHTA, CDR2 FQGTGA, per germline.

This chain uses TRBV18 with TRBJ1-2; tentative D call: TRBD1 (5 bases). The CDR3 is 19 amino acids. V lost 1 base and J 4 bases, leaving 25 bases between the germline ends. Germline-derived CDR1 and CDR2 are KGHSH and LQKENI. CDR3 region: CASSPQQFNSGQGIYGYTF. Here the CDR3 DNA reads TGTGCCAGCTCACCACAACAATTTAATAGCGGCCAGGGAATCTATGGCTACACCTTC.

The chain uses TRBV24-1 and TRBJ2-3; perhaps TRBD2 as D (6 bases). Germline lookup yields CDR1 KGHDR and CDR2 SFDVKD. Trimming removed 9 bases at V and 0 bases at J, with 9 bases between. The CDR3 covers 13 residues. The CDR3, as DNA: TGTGCCACCGGCGGGGATAGCACAGATACGCAGTATTTT. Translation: CATGGDSTDTQYF.

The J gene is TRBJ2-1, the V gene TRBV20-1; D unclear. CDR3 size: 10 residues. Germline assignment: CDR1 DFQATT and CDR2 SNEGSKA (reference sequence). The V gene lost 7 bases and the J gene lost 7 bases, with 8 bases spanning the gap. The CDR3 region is CSVSGNEQFF. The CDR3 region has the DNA TGCAGTGTGAGTGGGAATGAGCAGTTCTTC.

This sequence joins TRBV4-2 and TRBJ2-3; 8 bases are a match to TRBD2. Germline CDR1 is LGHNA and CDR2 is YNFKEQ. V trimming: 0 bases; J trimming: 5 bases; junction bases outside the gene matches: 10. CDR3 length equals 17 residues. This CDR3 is CASSQDQTGGAVDTQYF. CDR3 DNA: TGTGCCAGCAGCCAAGATCAGACCGGGGGGGCCGTAGATACGCAGTATTTT.

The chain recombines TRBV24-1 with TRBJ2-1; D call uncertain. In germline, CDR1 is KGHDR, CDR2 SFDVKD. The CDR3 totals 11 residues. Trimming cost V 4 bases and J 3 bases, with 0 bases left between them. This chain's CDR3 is CATSDYNEQFF. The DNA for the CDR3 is TGTGCCACCAGTGACTACAATGAGCAGTTCTTC.

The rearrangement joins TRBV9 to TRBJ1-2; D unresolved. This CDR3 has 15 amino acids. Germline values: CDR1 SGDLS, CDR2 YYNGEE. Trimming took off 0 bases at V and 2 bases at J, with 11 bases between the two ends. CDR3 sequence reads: CASSVDPGPNYGYTF. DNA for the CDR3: TGTGCCAGCAGCGTAGACCCCGGACCCAACTATGGCTACACCTTC.

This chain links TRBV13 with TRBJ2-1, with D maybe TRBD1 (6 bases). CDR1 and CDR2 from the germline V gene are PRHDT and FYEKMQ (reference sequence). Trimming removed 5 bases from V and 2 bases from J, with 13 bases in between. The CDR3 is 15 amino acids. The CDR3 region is CASSLEQGTYNEQFF. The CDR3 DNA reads TGTGCCAGCAGCCTTGAACAGGGCACCTACAATGAGCAGTTCTTC.

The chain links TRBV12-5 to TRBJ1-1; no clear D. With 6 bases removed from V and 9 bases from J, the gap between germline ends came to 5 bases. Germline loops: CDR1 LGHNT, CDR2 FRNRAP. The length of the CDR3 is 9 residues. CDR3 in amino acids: CASGLQAFF. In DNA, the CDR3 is TGTGCTAGTGGGTTACAAGCTTTCTTT.

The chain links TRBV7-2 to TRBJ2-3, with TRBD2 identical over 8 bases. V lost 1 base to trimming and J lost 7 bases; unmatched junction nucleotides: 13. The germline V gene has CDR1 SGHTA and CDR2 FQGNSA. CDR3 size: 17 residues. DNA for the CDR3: TGTGCCAGCAGCTTAGTGGCGGCGGGGGGCTTCGGAAATACGCAGTATTTT. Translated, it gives CASSLVAAGGFGNTQYF. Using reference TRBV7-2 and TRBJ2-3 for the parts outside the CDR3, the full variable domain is GAGVSQSPSNKVTEKGKDVELRCDPISGHTALYWYRQSLGQGLEFLIYFQGNSAPDKSGLPSDRFSAERTGGSVSTLTIQRTQQEDSAVYLCASSLVAAGGFGNTQYFGPGTRLTVL.

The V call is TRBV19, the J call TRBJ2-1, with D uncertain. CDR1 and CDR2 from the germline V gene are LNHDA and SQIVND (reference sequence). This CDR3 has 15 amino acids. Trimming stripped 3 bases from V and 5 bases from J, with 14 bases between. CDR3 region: CASSISLSAHNEQFF. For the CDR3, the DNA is TGTGCCAGTAGTATCTCCCTAAGTGCTCACAATGAGCAGTTCTTC.

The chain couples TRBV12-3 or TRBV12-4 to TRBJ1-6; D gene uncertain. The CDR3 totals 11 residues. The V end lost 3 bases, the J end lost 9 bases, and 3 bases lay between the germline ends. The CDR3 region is CASSFGSPLHF. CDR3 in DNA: TGTGCCAGCAGTTTTGGTTCACCCCTCCACTTT.

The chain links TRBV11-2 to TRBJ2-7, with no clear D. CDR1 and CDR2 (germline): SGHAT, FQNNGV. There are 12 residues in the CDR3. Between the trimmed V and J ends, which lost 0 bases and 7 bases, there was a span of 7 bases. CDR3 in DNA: TGTGCCAGCAGCTTAGATAGGGTAGAGCAGTACTTC. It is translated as CASSLDRVEQYF.

DNA for the CDR3: TGCGCCAGCAGCCAAGTTATTTCGGGGTACGAGCAGTACTTC. Translated, it gives CASSQVISGYEQYF. This chain links TRBV4-3 with TRBJ2-7; D is perhaps TRBD2 (5 bases). The ends were cut back, 1 base at V and 4 bases at J, with 11 bases in the middle. Germline CDR1 and CDR2: LGHNA and YSLEER. The CDR3 sequence is 14 residues long.